The source of this T cell receptor (beta chain) is a study of human T cells and chemical hapten exposure (TCRdb year 2021). For the wider study: The libraries were sequenced as a pool, and the TCR yield per sample differed mostly because of small variations in library volumes within the pool. In alopecia patients, the study followed how the peripheral blood TCR repertoire changed in vivo over primary and secondary sensitization to diphenylcyclopropenone (DPC), a hapten. From each blood RNA sample, both TCR alpha and TCR beta chains were sequenced. The paper's findings and limits, for the study overall: Repeated subsampling changed both the strength of the expansion versus patch-test correlation and the threshold at which that correlation became significant. DPC sensitization did not change how many TCRs were above 1 in 1000 frequency, and no evidence was found of alterations in global repertoire structure.

Libraries were constructed by RACE. The instrument given in TCRdb is NextSeq 500. During library preparation, unique molecular identifiers were attached to individual cDNA molecules so that TCRs could be counted quantitatively and reproducibly. As for the authors' bioinformatics: A median of around 96,000 TCRs per sample was observed, with a range of about 23,224 to 690,600. V, J and CDR3 annotation of the TCR reads was carried out using the Decombinator software suite. To make PS versus PT1 abundance plots, every sample was subsampled to the same number of TCRs (28,000). Expanded TCRs were defined as absent before sensitization and observed at least eight times at the 2-week time point. The public reads were run again by TCRdb, first through fastp at Q25 and then through MiXCR, and only productive beta chains were kept. Under each unique CDR3 protein, matching rows form one entry showing the most common genes and DNA. The authors' filters were not applied to this entry. This sample holds approximately 81,000 distinct CDR3 sequences; roughly 8.7% were observed only once. The ten most abundant clones make up 1.5% of the sample.

The germline V gene (reference sequence) yields SEHNR for CDR1 and FQNEAQ for CDR2. The CDR3 holds 15 amino acids from the cysteine to the phenylalanine. Only CDR3 DNA is held: 45 bases, read in frame from base 1. Deletion took 2 bases off V and 8 bases off J, with a span of 13 bases between the germline ends. The time point label corresponds to: healthy volunteer bleed at 6 weeks. Total RNA was isolated from unfractionated whole blood collected in Tempus Blood RNA tubes. About five healthy volunteers were used as TCR sequencing controls and were bled at day 0, 2 weeks and 6 weeks. This clonotype has more than one count but fewer than ten. The clone's antigen remains unknown. No base-level quality is on record; no much larger clone is a single base apart.

The chain links TRBV7-9 with TRBJ1-6, with an unclear D gene assignment. The origin of this receptor is a male donor in good health. Some clones in this sample may be carry-over from other donors' samples. Sequencing was performed on whole blood. The sequence in DNA is TGTGCCAGCAGCTTACTTGACGGAACCCATTCACCCCTCCACTTT. This is translated as CASSLLDGTHSPLHF.